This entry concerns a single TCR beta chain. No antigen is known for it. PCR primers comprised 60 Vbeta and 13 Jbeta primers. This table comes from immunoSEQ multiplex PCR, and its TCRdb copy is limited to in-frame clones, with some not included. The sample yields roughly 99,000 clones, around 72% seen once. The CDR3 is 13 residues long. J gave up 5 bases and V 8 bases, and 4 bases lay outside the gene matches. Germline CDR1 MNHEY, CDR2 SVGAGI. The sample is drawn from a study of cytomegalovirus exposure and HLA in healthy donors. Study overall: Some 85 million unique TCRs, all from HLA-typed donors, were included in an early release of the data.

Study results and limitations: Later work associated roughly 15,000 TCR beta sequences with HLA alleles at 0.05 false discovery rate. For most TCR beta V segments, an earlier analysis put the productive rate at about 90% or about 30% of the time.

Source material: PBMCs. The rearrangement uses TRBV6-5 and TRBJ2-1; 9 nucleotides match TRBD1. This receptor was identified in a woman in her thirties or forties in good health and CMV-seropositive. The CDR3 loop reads CASRQGGHNEQFF. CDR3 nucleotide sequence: TGTGCCAGCCGACAGGGGGGGCACAATGAGCAGTTCTTC.